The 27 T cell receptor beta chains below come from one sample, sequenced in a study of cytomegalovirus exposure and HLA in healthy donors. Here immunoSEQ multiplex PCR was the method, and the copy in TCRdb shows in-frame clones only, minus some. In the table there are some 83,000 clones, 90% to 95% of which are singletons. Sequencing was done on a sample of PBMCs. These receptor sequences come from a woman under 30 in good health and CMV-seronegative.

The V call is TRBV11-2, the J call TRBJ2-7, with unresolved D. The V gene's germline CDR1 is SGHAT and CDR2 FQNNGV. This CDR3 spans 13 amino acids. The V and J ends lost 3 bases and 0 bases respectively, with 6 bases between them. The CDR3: CASSLVGSYEQYF. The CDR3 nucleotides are TGTGCCAGCAGCTTGGTCGGCTCCTACGAGCAGTACTTC.

The DNA of the CDR3 is TGTGCCAGCAGCTTGCGGGACAGCTTTAGGCAGTACTTC. Its protein is CASSLRDSFRQYF. The chain links TRBV5-6 to TRBJ2-7; 7 bases are a match to TRBD1. J gave up 9 bases and V 1 base, and 7 bases lay outside the gene matches. The CDR3 is 13 amino acids. Germline V gene lookup returns CDR1 SGHDT and CDR2 YYEEEE.

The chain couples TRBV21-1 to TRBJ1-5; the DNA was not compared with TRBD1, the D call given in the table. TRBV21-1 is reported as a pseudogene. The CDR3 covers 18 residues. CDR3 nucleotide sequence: TGTGCCAGCAGCAAAAGGAGGCGGTACAGGGTAAGCAATCAGCCCCAGCATTTT. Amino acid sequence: CASSKRRRYRVSNQPQHF.

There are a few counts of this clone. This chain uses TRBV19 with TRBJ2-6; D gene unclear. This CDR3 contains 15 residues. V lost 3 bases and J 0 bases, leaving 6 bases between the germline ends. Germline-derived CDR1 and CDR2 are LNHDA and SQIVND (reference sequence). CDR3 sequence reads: CASSMAHSGANVLTF. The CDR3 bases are TGTGCCAGTAGTATGGCCCACTCTGGGGCCAACGTCCTGACTTTC.

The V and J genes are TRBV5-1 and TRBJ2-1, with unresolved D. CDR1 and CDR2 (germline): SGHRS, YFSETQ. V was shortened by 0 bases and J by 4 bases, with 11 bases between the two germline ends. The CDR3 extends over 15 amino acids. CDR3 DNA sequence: TGCGCCAGCAGCTTGGGGCAGGTTTTATACAATGAGCAGTTCTTC. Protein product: CASSLGQVLYNEQFF.

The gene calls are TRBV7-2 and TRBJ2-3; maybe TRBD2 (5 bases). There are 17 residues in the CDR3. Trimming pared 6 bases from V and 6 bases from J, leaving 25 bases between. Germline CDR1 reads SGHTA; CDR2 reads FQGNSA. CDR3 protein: CASSYHIPLPGLDTQYF. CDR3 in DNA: TGTGCCAGCAGTTATCACATCCCCCTCCCGGGGTTGGATACGCAGTATTTT.

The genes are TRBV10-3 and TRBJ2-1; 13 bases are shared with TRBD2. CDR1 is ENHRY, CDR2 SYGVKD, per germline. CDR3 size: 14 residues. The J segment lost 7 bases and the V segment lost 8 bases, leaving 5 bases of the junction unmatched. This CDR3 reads CAIAGLAGENEQFF. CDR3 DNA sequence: TGTGCCATCGCCGGACTAGCGGGAGAAAATGAGCAGTTCTTC.

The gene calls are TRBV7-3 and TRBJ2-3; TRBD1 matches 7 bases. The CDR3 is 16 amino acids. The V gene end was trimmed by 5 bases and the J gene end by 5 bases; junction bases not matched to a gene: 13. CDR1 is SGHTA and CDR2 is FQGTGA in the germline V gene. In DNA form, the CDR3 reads TGTGCCAGCAGCCCAACAGGGGAAATTGGTAGAGATACGCAGTATTTT. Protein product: CASSPTGEIGRDTQYF.

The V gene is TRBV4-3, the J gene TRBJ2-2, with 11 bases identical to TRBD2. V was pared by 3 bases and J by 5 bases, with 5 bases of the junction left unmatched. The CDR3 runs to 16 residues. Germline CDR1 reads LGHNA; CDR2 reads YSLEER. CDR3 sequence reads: CASSQVTSGATGELFF. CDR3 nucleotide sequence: TGCGCCAGCAGCCAGGTGACTAGCGGGGCAACCGGGGAGCTGTTTTTT.

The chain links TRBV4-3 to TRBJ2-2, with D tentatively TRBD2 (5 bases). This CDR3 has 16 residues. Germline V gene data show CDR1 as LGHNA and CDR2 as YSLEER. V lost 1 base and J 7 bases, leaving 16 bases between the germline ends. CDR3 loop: CASSQALASPGGELFF. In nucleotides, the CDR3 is TGCGCCAGCAGCCAAGCCCTAGCCTCCCCAGGCGGGGAGCTGTTTTTT.

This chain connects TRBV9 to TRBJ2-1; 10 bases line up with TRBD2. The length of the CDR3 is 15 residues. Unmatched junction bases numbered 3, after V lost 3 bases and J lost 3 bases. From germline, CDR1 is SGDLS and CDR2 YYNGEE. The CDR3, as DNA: TGTGCCAGCAGCGCTAGCGGGAGCGGCTACAATGAGCAGTTCTTC. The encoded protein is CASSASGSGYNEQFF.

The CDR3 is CASSLWASGQGKAYEQYF. The CDR3 DNA sequence: TGCGCCAGCAGCTTGTGGGCTTCCGGACAGGGGAAGGCGTACGAGCAGTACTTC. This rearrangement joins TRBV5-1 to TRBJ2-7; 9 bases line up with TRBD1. This CDR3 contains 18 residues. Germline V lookup: CDR1 SGHRS, CDR2 YFSETQ. J gave up 4 bases and V 1 base, and 15 bases lay outside the gene matches.

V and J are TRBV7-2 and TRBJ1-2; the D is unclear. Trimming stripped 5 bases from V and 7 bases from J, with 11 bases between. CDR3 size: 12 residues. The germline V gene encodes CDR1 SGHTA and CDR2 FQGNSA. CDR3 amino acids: CASSEPNFGYTF. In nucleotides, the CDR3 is TGTGCCAGCAGCGAGCCCAATTTTGGCTACACCTTC.

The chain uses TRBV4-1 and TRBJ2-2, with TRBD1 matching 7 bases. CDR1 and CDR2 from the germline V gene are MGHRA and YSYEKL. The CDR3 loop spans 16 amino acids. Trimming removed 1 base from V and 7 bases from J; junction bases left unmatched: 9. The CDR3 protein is CASSQAGQPNYGELFF. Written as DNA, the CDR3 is TGCGCCAGCAGCCAAGCGGGACAGCCTAATTACGGGGAGCTGTTTTTT.

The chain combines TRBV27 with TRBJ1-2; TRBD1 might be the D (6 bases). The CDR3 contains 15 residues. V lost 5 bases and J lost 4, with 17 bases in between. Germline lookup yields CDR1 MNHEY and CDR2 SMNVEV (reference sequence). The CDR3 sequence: CASSLVGGLSYGYTF. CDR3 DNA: TGTGCCAGCAGTCTGGTGGGGGGGCTGAGCTATGGCTACACCTTC.

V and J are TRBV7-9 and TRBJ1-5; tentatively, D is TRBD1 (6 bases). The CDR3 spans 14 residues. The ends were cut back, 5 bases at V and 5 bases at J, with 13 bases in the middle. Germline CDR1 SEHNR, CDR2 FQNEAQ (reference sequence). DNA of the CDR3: TGTGCCAGCAGCCAAGACAGGACGGATCAGCCCCAGCATTTT. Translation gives CASSQDRTDQPQHF. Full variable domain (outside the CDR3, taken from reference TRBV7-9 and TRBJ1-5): DTGVSQNPRHKITKRGQNVTFRCDPISEHNRLYWYRQTLGQGPEFLTYFQNEAQLEKSRLLSDRFSAERPKGSFSTLEIQRTEQGDSAMYLCASSQDRTDQPQHFGDGTRLSIL.

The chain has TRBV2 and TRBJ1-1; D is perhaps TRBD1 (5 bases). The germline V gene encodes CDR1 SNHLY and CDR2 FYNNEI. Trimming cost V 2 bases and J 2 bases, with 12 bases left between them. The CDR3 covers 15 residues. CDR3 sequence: CASSEKRTLNTEAFF. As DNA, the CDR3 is TGTGCCAGCAGTGAAAAACGGACACTTAACACTGAAGCTTTCTTT.

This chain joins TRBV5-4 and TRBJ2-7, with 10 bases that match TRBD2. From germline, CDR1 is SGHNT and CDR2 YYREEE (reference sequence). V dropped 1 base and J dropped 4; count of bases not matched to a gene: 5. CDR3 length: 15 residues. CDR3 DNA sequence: TGTGCCAGCAGCTTGACTAGCGGGATCTTATACGAGCAGTACTTC. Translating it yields CASSLTSGILYEQYF.

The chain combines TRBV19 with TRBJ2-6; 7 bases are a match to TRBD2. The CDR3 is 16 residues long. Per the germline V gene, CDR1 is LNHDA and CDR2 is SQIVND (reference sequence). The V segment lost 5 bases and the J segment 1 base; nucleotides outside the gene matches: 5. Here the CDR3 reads CASSSAGVSGANVLTF. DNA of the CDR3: TGTGCCAGTAGTTCGGCGGGGGTGTCTGGGGCCAACGTCCTGACTTTC.

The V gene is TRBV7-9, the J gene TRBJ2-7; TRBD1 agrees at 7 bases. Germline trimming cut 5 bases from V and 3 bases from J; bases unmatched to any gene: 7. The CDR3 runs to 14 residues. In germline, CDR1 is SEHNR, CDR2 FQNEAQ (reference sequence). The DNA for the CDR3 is TGTGCCAGCAGCCCGACAGGGACATACTACGAGCAGTACTTC. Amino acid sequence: CASSPTGTYYEQYF.

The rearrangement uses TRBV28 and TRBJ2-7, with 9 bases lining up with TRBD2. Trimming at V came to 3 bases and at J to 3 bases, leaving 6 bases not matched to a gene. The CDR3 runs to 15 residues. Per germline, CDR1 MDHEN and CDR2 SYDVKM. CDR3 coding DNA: TGTGCCAGCAGTTTTATCGCGGGAGGGCTCTACGAGCAGTACTTC. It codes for CASSFIAGGLYEQYF.

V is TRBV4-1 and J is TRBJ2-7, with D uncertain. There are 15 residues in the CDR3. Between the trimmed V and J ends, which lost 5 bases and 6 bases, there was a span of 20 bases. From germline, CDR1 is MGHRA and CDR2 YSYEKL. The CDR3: CASSSDGSLNREQYF. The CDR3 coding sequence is TGCGCCAGCAGCAGCGACGGGTCTTTGAATCGCGAGCAGTACTTC.

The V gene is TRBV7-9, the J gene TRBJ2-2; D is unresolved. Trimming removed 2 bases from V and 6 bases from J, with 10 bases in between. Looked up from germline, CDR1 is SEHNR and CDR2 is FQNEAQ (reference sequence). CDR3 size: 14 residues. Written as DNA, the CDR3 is TGTGCCAGCAGCTTAACTGAGCGTCCCGGGGAGCTGTTTTTT. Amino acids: CASSLTERPGELFF.

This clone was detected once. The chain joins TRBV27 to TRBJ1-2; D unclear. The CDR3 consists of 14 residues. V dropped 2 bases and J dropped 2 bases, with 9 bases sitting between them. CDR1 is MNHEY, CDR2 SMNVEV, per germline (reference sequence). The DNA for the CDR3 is TGTGCCAGCAGTTTAGAAGCGGGGAACTATGGCTACACCTTC. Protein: CASSLEAGNYGYTF.

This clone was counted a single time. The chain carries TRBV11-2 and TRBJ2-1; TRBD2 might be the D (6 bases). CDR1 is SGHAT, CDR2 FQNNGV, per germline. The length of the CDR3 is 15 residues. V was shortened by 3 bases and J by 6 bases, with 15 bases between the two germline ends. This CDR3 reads CASSLSGTVTNEQFF. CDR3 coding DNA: TGTGCCAGCAGCTTGTCCGGGACTGTAACCAATGAGCAGTTCTTC.

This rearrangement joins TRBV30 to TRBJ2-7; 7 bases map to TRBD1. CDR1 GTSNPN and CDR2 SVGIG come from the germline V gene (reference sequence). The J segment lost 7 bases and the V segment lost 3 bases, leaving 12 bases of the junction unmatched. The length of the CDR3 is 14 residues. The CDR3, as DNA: TGTGCCTGGAGCCCGGGACAGATTCATGGGGAGCAGTACTTC. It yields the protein CAWSPGQIHGEQYF.

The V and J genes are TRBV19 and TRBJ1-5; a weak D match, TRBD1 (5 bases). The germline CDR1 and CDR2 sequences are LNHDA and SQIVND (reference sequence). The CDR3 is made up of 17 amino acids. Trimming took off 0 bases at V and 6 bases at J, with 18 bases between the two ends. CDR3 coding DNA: TGTGCCAGTAGTATAGATCTCGTCAGCGGGGGAACTCAGCCCCAGCATTTT. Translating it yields CASSIDLVSGGTQPQHF.